These T cell receptor beta chains were read from a single sample in a study of T and B cells in COVID-19 patients. TCRdb ran MiXCR on the multiplex PCR reads and lists one entry per CDR3 protein. The table shows 15,000 to 20,000 distinct CDR3 sequences, with approximately 30% occurring only once. The specimen was blood. The receptor set was obtained from a human donor who had recovered from COVID-19. The CDR3 runs from the conserved cysteine through the conserved F or W. The D gene is left open where the match is weak. Size tells how often a clone was seen (once, few, many) or the class of an expanded clone, and some rows leave it out.

J | length | size | D | V | CDR3 | DNA
TRBJ2-3 | 16 | few | - | TRBV7-2 | CASSPLLAASTDTQYF | TGTGCCAGCAGCCCCCTCTTAGCGGCTAGCACAGATACGCAGTATTTT
TRBJ1-1 | 13 | - | TRBD1 | TRBV7-6 | CVSSRDRNTEAFF | TGTGTCAGCAGCCGGGACAGGAACACTGAAGCTTTCTTT
TRBJ2-7 | 14 | - | TRBD1 | TRBV5-1 | CASSFSGTAIEQYF | TGCGCCAGCAGCTTTTCCGGGACAGCGATCGAGCAGTACTTC
TRBJ1-2 | 16 | few | TRBD1 | TRBV12-3/TRBV12-4 | CASSLRVTGGVYGYTF | TGTGCCAGCAGTTTACGGGTCACAGGGGGGGTTTATGGCTACACCTTC
TRBJ2-5 | 17 | medium-sized | TRBD2 | TRBV19 | CATSSPFLAGGRETQYF | TGTGCCACCTCAAGCCCCTTCCTAGCGGGGGGTAGAGAGACCCAGTACTTC
TRBJ2-7 | 14 | many | - | TRBV6-5 | CASSYSTPGSEQYF | TGTGCCAGCAGTTACTCGACTCCGGGTTCCGAGCAGTACTTC
TRBJ2-2 | 13 | - | - | TRBV7-9 | CASSPGYTGELFF | TGTGCCAGCAGCCCAGGGTACACCGGGGAGCTGTTTTTT
TRBJ1-6 | 14 | - | TRBD1 | TRBV20-1 | CSARDRGLNSPLHF | TGCAGTGCTAGAGACAGGGGGCTTAATTCACCCCTCCACTTT
TRBJ2-1 | 16 | - | TRBD2 | TRBV7-2 | CASSPPGGDSYNEQFF | TGTGCCAGCAGCCCCCCTGGGGGGGACTCCTACAATGAGCAGTTCTTC
TRBJ2-2 | 15 | medium-sized | - | TRBV27 | CASSQRTDNTGELFF | TGTGCCAGCAGCCAAAGGACAGACAACACCGGGGAGCTGTTTTTT
TRBJ1-2 | 14 | - | TRBD1 | TRBV5-1 | CASSLGGQGYGYTF | TGCGCCAGCAGCTTGGGGGGACAGGGATATGGCTACACCTTC
TRBJ1-1 | 13 | few | - | TRBV14 | CASSQYEVTEAFF | TGTGCCAGCAGCCAATATGAGGTCACTGAAGCTTTCTTT
TRBJ2-5 | 14 | - | TRBD1 | TRBV6-5 | CASSWVQGAETQYF | TGTGCCAGCAGTTGGGTACAGGGGGCCGAGACCCAGTACTTC
TRBJ1-3 | 13 | - | - | TRBV5-1 | CASSVSLGNTIYF | TGCGCCAGCAGCGTCTCCTTGGGTAACACCATATATTTT
TRBJ2-7 | 14 | few | - | TRBV5-6 | CASSLAQGTYEQYF | TGTGCCAGCAGCTTGGCGCAGGGGACCTACGAGCAGTACTTC
TRBJ1-1 | 15 | many | - | TRBV19 | CASSIPLGLNTEAFF | TGTGCCAGTAGTATTCCACTTGGCCTGAACACTGAAGCTTTCTTT
TRBJ1-2 | 13 | few | - | TRBV18 | CASSPEGSDGYTF | TGTGCCAGCTCCCCCGAAGGGTCAGACGGCTACACCTTC
TRBJ1-1 | 12 | few | TRBD1 | TRBV6-6 | CASSPDRGEAFF | TGTGCCAGCAGCCCCGACAGGGGTGAAGCTTTCTTT
TRBJ1-2 | 15 | - | TRBD1 | TRBV6-6 | CASTAGTGDNYGYTF | TGTGCCAGCACCGCCGGGACAGGGGATAACTATGGCTACACCTTC
TRBJ1-5 | 14 | - | - | TRBV6-1 | CASSEGRSDQPQHF | TGTGCCAGCAGTGAAGGCAGGAGCGATCAGCCCCAGCATTTT
TRBJ2-1 | 18 | once | TRBD2 | TRBV7-9 | CASSLEGLAGGSYNEQFF | TGTGCCAGCAGCTTAGAGGGACTAGCGGGGGGCTCCTACAATGAGCAGTTCTTC
TRBJ1-5 | 17 | few | - | TRBV5-5 | CASSLDIRRALNQPQHF | TGTGCCAGCAGCTTGGATATCCGACGGGCGCTCAATCAGCCCCAGCATTTT
TRBJ2-5 | 17 | - | TRBD1 | TRBV5-1 | CASSSTSTDRGRETQYF | TGCGCCAGCAGCTCGACTTCTACCGACAGGGGGCGAGAGACCCAGTACTTC
TRBJ2-7 | 14 | - | TRBD1 | TRBV6-5 | CASSQDRGSYEQYF | TGTGCCAGCAGCCAAGACAGGGGCTCCTACGAGCAGTACTTC
TRBJ1-5 | 15 | - | - | TRBV4-1 | CASSQVGGAGQPQHF | TGCGCCAGCAGCCAAGTAGGGGGGGCTGGGCAGCCCCAGCATTTT
TRBJ1-2 | 13 | few | - | TRBV6-5 | CASSPSINYGYTF | TGTGCCAGCAGTCCATCGATCAACTATGGCTACACCTTC
TRBJ2-1 | 14 | many | - | TRBV6-6 | CASSSRAPNDEQFF | TGTGCCAGCAGTTCCCGGGCCCCTAACGATGAGCAGTTCTTC
TRBJ1-2 | 12 | - | - | TRBV6-5 | CASSSLGYGYTF | TGTGCCAGCAGTTCGTTGGGCTATGGCTACACCTTC
TRBJ2-7 | 15 | many | TRBD1 | TRBV6-5 | CASSYYGTGSYEQYF | TGTGCCAGCAGTTACTACGGGACAGGCTCCTACGAGCAGTACTTC
TRBJ2-1 | 16 | - | TRBD2 | TRBV29-1 | CSVGSAGGSSYNEQFF | TGCAGCGTTGGATCAGCGGGGGGCAGCTCCTACAATGAGCAGTTCTTC
TRBJ1-6 | 16 | - | - | TRBV4-3 | CASSQEPGISGSPLHF | TGCGCCAGCAGCCAAGAGCCGGGAATAAGTGGATCACCCCTCCACTTT
TRBJ2-5 | 14 | - | - | TRBV18 | CVSSPPSVQETQYF | TGTGTCAGCTCACCACCTTCAGTTCAAGAGACCCAGTACTTC
TRBJ2-7 | 14 | few | - | TRBV11-2 | CASSPGDRPYEQYF | TGTGCCAGCAGCCCCGGGGACCGACCCTACGAGCAGTACTTC
TRBJ2-7 | 13 | - | TRBD1 | TRBV2 | CASSPGTAYEQYF | TGTGCCAGCAGTCCCGGGACAGCATACGAGCAGTACTTC
TRBJ2-7 | 15 | medium-sized | TRBD2 | TRBV6-5 | CASGRPGLATYEQYF | TGTGCCAGCGGGAGGCCGGGACTAGCGACCTACGAGCAGTACTTC
TRBJ2-2 | 17 | many | - | TRBV11-1 | CASSLEAGQPNTGELFF | TGTGCCAGCAGCTTAGAGGCCGGCCAGCCAAACACCGGGGAGCTGTTTTTT
TRBJ2-3 | 15 | - | TRBD1 | TRBV5-3 | CASSLGAGGTDTQYF | TGCGCCAGCAGCTTGGGGGCAGGGGGAACAGATACGCAGTATTTT
TRBJ2-3 | 16 | few | TRBD2 | TRBV6-2/TRBV6-3 | CASNPLAGGLTDTQYF | TGTGCCAGCAACCCATTAGCGGGGGGGCTCACAGATACGCAGTATTTT
TRBJ2-3 | 14 | medium-sized | TRBD2 | TRBV19 | CASKTSGSTDTQYF | TGTGCCAGTAAAACTAGCGGGAGCACAGATACGCAGTATTTT
TRBJ2-3 | 15 | few | TRBD2 | TRBV7-2 | CASSLGGGGADTQYF | TGTGCCAGCAGCTTAGGGGGCGGGGGGGCAGATACGCAGTATTTT